Listed below are T cell receptor beta chains from one sample, sequenced in a study of T cells after yellow fever vaccination. TCRdb fed the 5' RACE reads into MiXCR, producing one record per CDR3 protein. The data hold under 550,000 distinct CDR3 sequences, with around a fifth observed a single time. Here the sequenced sample was PBMCs, taken roughly 20 days after the first yellow fever vaccination. The receptors stem from a man between 18 and 35 years old who received the YFV17D yellow fever vaccine. CDR3s leave out the opening cysteine and the closing phenylalanine or tryptophan.

TRBV27	TRBJ2-3	12	ASRGQGVADTQY
TRBV20-1	TRBJ1-1	11	SAREPGVTEAF
TRBV19	TRBJ2-1	13	ASTVGLAPFNEQF
TRBV20-1	TRBJ2-3	13	SARVGGLFTDTQY
TRBV13	TRBJ2-5	13	ASSLRGGAVETQY
TRBV5-4	TRBJ2-2	12	ASSSGIAIGELF
TRBV2	TRBJ1-2	13	ASSEGPRPNYGYT
TRBV12-3/TRBV12-4	TRBJ1-4	11	ASRQTGDEKLF
TRBV4-2	TRBJ2-1	14	ASRKITESSYNEQF
TRBV6-5	TRBJ2-7	12	ASSYSARKYEQY
TRBV11-1	TRBJ1-5	16	ASSLVVLGQGRNQPQH
TRBV5-5	TRBJ2-5	12	ASSLYRVGETQY
TRBV3-1	TRBJ1-2	10	ASSQEARGYT
TRBV2	TRBJ1-4	13	ASSEANQGQEKLF
TRBV12-3/TRBV12-4	TRBJ2-1	12	ASSLGTGVNEQF
TRBV9	TRBJ2-1	17	ASTPTFITSGTSYNEQF
TRBV6-2/TRBV6-3	TRBJ2-3	10	ASSRDADTQY
TRBV6-1	TRBJ1-2	11	ASRRDRIRSYT
TRBV29-1	TRBJ2-5	13	SVDPGQGYRQTQY
TRBV29-1	TRBJ1-2	11	SVDRTGDYGYT
TRBV21-1	TRBJ2-7	14	ASSTNLQGLAYEQY
TRBV4-1	TRBJ1-2	13	ASSPREGDYYGYT
TRBV4-2	TRBJ2-3	13	ASSQQQGSTDTQY
TRBV28	TRBJ2-3	13	ASSEIQGKTDTQY
TRBV5-5	TRBJ1-2	11	ASSLSGLTGYT
TRBV6-2/TRBV6-3	TRBJ1-4	12	ASARAGEEEKLF
TRBV30	TRBJ2-2	13	AWSVGLAGAGELF